The 4 T cell receptor beta chains reported below all come from one sample, sequenced in a study of T cells in Graves' hyperthyroidism and ophthalmopathy. RNA transcripts gave rise to amplified TCR beta CDR3 regions. The HTBI primer set was used in a first-round RT-PCR of the TCR CDR3. One entry per CDR3 protein results from TCRdb running MiXCR on the multiplex PCR reads. The table has more than 350,000 distinct CDR3 sequences, 13% to 15% seen once. The sample taken for sequencing was blood. The origin of the receptors is a woman in her thirties with Graves' ophthalmopathy.

This clonotype was counted between two and nine times. The chain has TRBV29-1 and TRBJ1-2; weak D call: TRBD1 (5 bases). The CDR3 covers 12 residues. The V end lost 7 bases, the J end lost 7 bases, and 16 bases lay between the germline ends. Germline V gene sequence: CDR1 SQVTM, CDR2 ANQGSEA. Written as DNA, the CDR3 is TGCAGCGCCCAAGGCGGGGCGGGTGGCTACACCTTC. It codes for CSAQGGAGGYTF.

J is TRBJ2-1 and V is TRBV7-2, with 11 bases aligning to TRBD2. The junction had 12 bases not matched to a gene; V was cut back by 4 bases and J by 7 bases. The CDR3 is made up of 17 amino acids. From germline, CDR1 is SGHTA and CDR2 FQGNSA. This CDR3 reads CASSSLVVAGGPNEQFF. DNA for the CDR3: TGTGCCAGCAGCTCCCTGGTGGTAGCGGGGGGGCCAAATGAGCAGTTCTTC.

This sequence joins TRBV9 and TRBJ2-3; 8 nucleotides line up with TRBD1. Germline trimming cut 0 bases from V and 3 bases from J; bases unmatched to any gene: 12. The CDR3 loop spans 18 amino acids. The germline V gene has CDR1 SGDLS and CDR2 YYNGEE. This CDR3 reads CASSVGYFGQGYTDTQYF. In nucleotides, the CDR3 is TGTGCCAGCAGCGTAGGTTATTTTGGACAGGGTTATACAGATACGCAGTATTTT.

In its sample, this clonotype was seen many times. The J gene is TRBJ1-1, the V gene TRBV20-1; possibly TRBD1 for D (5 bases). CDR1 is DFQATT and CDR2 is SNEGSKA in the germline V gene (reference sequence). The CDR3 is 14 amino acids. V was trimmed by 0 bases and J by 0 bases, leaving 8 bases between them. The CDR3 sequence: CSAREGGLNTEAFF. The CDR3 DNA reads as TGCAGTGCTAGAGAGGGGGGTTTGAACACTGAAGCTTTCTTT.